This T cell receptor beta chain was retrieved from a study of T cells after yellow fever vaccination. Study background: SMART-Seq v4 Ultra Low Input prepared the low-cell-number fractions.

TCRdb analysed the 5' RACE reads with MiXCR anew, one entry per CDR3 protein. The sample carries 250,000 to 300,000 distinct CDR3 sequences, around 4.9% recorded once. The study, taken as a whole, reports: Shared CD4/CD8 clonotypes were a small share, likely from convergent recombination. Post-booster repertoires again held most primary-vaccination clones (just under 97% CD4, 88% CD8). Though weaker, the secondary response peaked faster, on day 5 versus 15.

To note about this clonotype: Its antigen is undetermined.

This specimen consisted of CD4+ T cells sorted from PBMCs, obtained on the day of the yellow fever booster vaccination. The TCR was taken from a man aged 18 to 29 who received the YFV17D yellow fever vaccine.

The DNA for the CDR3 is TGCAGTGCCCTTTCCCGGGACAGGTTTGGCGGCACCGGGGAGCTGTTTTTT. Translating it yields CSALSRDRFGGTGELFF. The chain joins TRBV20-1 to TRBJ2-2; 8 bases fit TRBD1. The germline gives CDR1 DFQATT, CDR2 SNEGSKA (reference sequence). The CDR3 loop spans 17 amino acids. Unmatched junction bases numbered 16, after V lost 6 bases and J lost 4 bases.